A single sample gave rise to the 17 T cell receptor beta chains below, sequenced in a study of T cells after yellow fever vaccination. Via MiXCR, TCRdb re-called the 5' RACE reads, giving one row per CDR3 protein. Of approximately 350,000 distinct CDR3 sequences in the sample, around a tenth are singletons; the top ten hold 15% to 20%. Here the sequenced sample was PBMCs, taken on the day of the first yellow fever vaccination. These receptor sequences come from a man younger than 30 who received the YFV17D yellow fever vaccine.

This clonotype was picked up a small number of times. The chain joins TRBV30 to TRBJ1-1; D remains unclear. This CDR3 region has 13 residues. Germline V gene sequence: CDR1 GTSNPN, CDR2 SVGIG (reference sequence). Trimming pared 7 bases from V and 1 base from J, leaving 13 bases between. In DNA, the CDR3 is TGTGCCTCCCACCCGTATTGGAACACTGAAGCTTTCTTT. Residues: CASHPYWNTEAFF.

There are a few counts of this clonotype. The V call is TRBV9, the J call TRBJ2-2; tentatively, D is TRBD1 or TRBD2 (5 bases each). Germline lookup yields CDR1 SGDLS and CDR2 YYNGEE. The V and J ends lost 5 bases and 9 bases respectively, with 11 bases between them. The CDR3 runs 12 residues. CDR3 in DNA: TGTGCCAGCAGGGGGGACGGCAGGGAGCTGTTTTTT. Protein product: CASRGDGRELFF.

In its sample, this clonotype was seen a few times. The chain employs TRBV5-1 and TRBJ2-3; maybe TRBD2 (5 bases). V was clipped by 5 bases and J by 2 bases, with 15 bases between them. The CDR3 consists of 15 residues. Germline lookup yields CDR1 SGHRS and CDR2 YFSETQ. The CDR3 DNA reads as TGCGCCAGCAGTGCGGACTCAGGTTTCACAGATACGCAGTATTTT. It codes for CASSADSGFTDTQYF.

About this clonotype: A junction end diverges from the germline sequence, so it may reflect a read error. V usage is TRBV7-3 and J usage is TRBJ2-3, with D possibly being TRBD1 (6 bases). The CDR3 runs to 16 residues. The germline V gene encodes CDR1 SGHTA and CDR2 FQGTGA. CDR3 DNA: TGTGGCAGCAGCTCAGGGGTACAGACTAGCACAGATACGCAGTATTTT. This translates into CGSSSGVQTSTDTQYF.

This clonotype was counted only a few times. CDR3 amino acids: CASSMGYSYNEQFF. The DNA of the CDR3 is TGTGCCAGCTCAATGGGATATTCCTACAATGAGCAGTTCTTC. The rearrangement links TRBV18 to TRBJ2-1; D unclear. The germline V and J ends were trimmed by 5 bases and 1 base, with 9 bases remaining between them. This CDR3 contains 14 residues. From germline, CDR1 is KGHSH and CDR2 LQKENI.

This clonotype was recorded a few times. This rearrangement joins TRBV29-1 to TRBJ2-3; D possibly matches TRBD1 or TRBD2 (5 bases each). Germline CDR1 and CDR2: SQVTM and ANQGSEA. This CDR3 region has 14 residues. V was clipped by 6 bases and J by 2 bases, with 15 bases between them. The chain's CDR3 is CSVGRPGSTDTQYF. CDR3 nucleotide sequence: TGCAGCGTGGGACGGCCAGGCTCCACAGATACGCAGTATTTT.

The sample holds a few counts of this clonotype. The J gene is TRBJ2-5, the V gene TRBV9, with a possible D match to TRBD2 (6 bases). V shed 3 bases and J shed 4 bases, with 16 bases lying between them. Germline-derived CDR1 and CDR2 are SGDLS and YYNGEE. This CDR3 contains 15 residues. In DNA, the CDR3 is TGTGCCAGCAGCGGAGCAGGCGGGGTGGGAGAGACCCAGTACTTC. Amino acid sequence: CASSGAGGVGETQYF.

This chain uses TRBV7-9 with TRBJ2-5, with 7 bases lining up with TRBD1. The CDR3 totals 17 residues. J was trimmed by 2 bases and V by 4 bases; bases with no gene match: 13. Germline assignment: CDR1 SEHNR and CDR2 FQNEAQ (reference sequence). The CDR3 region is CASSSLYPGQLQETQYF. The CDR3 DNA reads TGTGCCAGCAGCTCACTATATCCGGGACAGCTACAAGAGACCCAGTACTTC. Variable domain in full (rest from reference TRBV7-9 and TRBJ2-5): DTGVSQNPRHKITKRGQNVTFRCDPISEHNRLYWYRQTLGQGPEFLTYFQNEAQLEKSRLLSDRFSAERPKGSFSTLEIQRTEQGDSAMYLCASSSLYPGQLQETQYFGPGTRLLVL.

The V gene is TRBV24-1, the J gene TRBJ2-3; 10 bases match TRBD1. The CDR3 covers 17 residues. The V gene end was trimmed by 7 bases and the J gene end by 2 bases; junction bases not matched to a gene: 11. Germline-derived CDR1 and CDR2 are KGHDR and SFDVKD. Here the CDR3 reads CATSSYPGQGYTDTQYF. The CDR3 DNA is TGTGCCACCAGCTCATACCCGGGACAGGGGTACACAGATACGCAGTATTTT.

The V and J genes are TRBV28 and TRBJ2-1; 8 nucleotides align to TRBD1. The CDR3 is 15 amino acids. Germline V gene lookup returns CDR1 MDHEN and CDR2 SYDVKM. V was clipped by 7 bases and J by 2 bases; unmatched bases: 7. CDR3 residues: CASTTMDRAYNEQFF. CDR3 nucleotides: TGTGCCAGCACAACGATGGACAGGGCCTACAATGAGCAGTTCTTC.

The chain employs TRBV5-1 and TRBJ2-3; D possibly corresponds to TRBD2 (5 bases). The CDR3 length is 16 residues. CDR1 is SGHRS and CDR2 is YFSETQ in the germline V gene. The V and J ends lost 4 bases and 0 bases respectively, with 15 bases between them. CDR3 DNA: TGCGCCAGCAGCGTGAGTGTAGCGTCTAGCACAGATACGCAGTATTTT. Its translation is CASSVSVASSTDTQYF.

This clonotype came up a few times. This chain uses TRBV5-1 with TRBJ1-2; D remains unclear. The V gene lost 4 bases and the J gene lost 4 bases, with 14 bases spanning the gap. Germline values: CDR1 SGHRS, CDR2 YFSETQ. The CDR3 totals 14 residues. CDR3 amino acids: CASSHGGELYGYTF. CDR3 nucleotide sequence: TGCGCCAGCAGCCATGGCGGAGAGCTCTATGGCTACACCTTC. The full variable domain, with the rest looked up from reference TRBV5-1 and TRBJ1-2, is KAGVTQTPRYLIKTRGQQVTLSCSPISGHRSVSWYQQTPGQGLQFLFEYFSETQRNKGNFPGRFSGRQFSNSRSEMNVSTLELGDSALYLCASSHGGELYGYTFGSGTRLTVV.

In its sample, this clonotype was seen a few times. This sequence joins TRBV5-6 and TRBJ2-7; tentatively, D is TRBD1 (5 bases). Germline CDR1 SGHDT, CDR2 YYEEEE. V was trimmed by 1 base and J by 1 base, leaving 12 bases between them. The CDR3 totals 15 residues. CDR3 nucleotides: TGTGCCAGCAGCTTGCAGTCAGGGAATTCCTACGAGCAGTACGTC. Its protein product is CASSLQSGNSYEQYV.

The table lists this clonotype with a few counts. J is TRBJ2-5 and V is TRBV23-1, with 9 bases aligning to TRBD1. TRBV23-1 falls under the ORF class, with uncertain function. The CDR3 consists of 16 residues. The ends lost 3 bases at V and 4 bases at J; junction bases unmatched: 9. CDR3 in DNA: TGCGCCAGCAGTCACCACAGGGGGCGTTTTCGAGAGACCCAGTACTTC. It yields the protein CASSHHRGRFRETQYF.

A few counts support this clonotype. The chain combines TRBV12-3 or TRBV12-4 with TRBJ2-5; 14 bases align to TRBD2. Trimming took 3 bases from V and 7 from J; bases not matched to a gene: 10. The CDR3 runs 17 residues. The CDR3 sequence is CASSFVATSGGAGTQYF. The DNA of the CDR3 is TGTGCCAGCAGTTTTGTCGCGACTAGCGGGGGGGCGGGGACCCAGTACTTC.

The genes are TRBV6-1 and TRBJ1-2; no reliable D call. Between the trimmed V and J ends, which lost 0 bases and 3 bases, there was a span of 8 bases. CDR1 is MNHNS and CDR2 is SASEGT in the germline V gene. This CDR3 spans 14 amino acids. CDR3 protein: CASSEARTHYGYTF. In DNA, the CDR3 is TGTGCCAGCAGTGAAGCTCGGACTCACTATGGCTACACCTTC.

This clonotype was observed at least ten times. This sequence joins TRBV12-3 or TRBV12-4 and TRBJ2-3; no reliable D call. This CDR3 has 10 residues. Trimming took off 6 bases at V and 8 bases at J, with 6 bases between the two ends. The CDR3 region is CASSPGTQYF. CDR3 DNA sequence: TGTGCCAGCAGCCCGGGTACGCAGTATTTT.